This TCR beta chain was profiled in a study of T cell responses to AZD1222 COVID-19 vaccine. The repertoire was sequenced with immunoSEQ multiplex PCR; TCRdb's copy has only in-frame clones and lacks some. The data hold roughly 150,000 clones, with approximately 90% observed a single time. Study conclusions and caveats: It should be noted that donors were predominantly white British and more often female, and clonal diversity was possibly underestimated. Repertoires in all cases were sampled only once the peak T cell response had passed. Spike-specific TCR breadth and depth were elevated following two AZD1222 doses.

Germline values: CDR1 MNHEY, CDR2 SVGAGI. The germline V and J ends were trimmed by 7 bases and 7 bases, with 19 bases remaining between them. The CDR3 spans 14 residues. Comment on this clone: Its antigen is as yet unknown.

The specimen comprised peripheral blood, sampled on day 0 of AZD1222 vaccination. The chain links TRBV6-5 to TRBJ1-1, with D perhaps TRBD1 (6 bases). The TCR sequence derives from an adult in good health. The DNA for the CDR3 is TGTGCCAGCACTAAGGGGGATGGGCGCCGTGAAGCTTTCTTT. It translates to CASTKGDGRREAFF.